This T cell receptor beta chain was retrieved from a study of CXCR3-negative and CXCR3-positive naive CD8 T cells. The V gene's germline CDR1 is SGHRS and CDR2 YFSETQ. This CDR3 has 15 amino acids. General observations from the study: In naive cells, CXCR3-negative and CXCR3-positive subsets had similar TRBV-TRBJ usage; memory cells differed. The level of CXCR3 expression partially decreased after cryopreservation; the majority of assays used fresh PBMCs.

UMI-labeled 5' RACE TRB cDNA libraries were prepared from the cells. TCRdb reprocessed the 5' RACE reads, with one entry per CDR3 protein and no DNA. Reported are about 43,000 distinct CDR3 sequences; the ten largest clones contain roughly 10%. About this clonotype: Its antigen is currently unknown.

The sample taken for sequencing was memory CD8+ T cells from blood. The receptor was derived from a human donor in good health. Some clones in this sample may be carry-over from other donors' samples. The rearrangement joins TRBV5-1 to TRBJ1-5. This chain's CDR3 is CASSQGDYSNQPQHF.